This is a list of T cell receptor beta chains from one sample in a study of T cells in localized non-small cell lung cancer. Method: immunoSEQ multiplex PCR; TCRdb's copy keeps in-frame clones and lacks some. The data hold 800 to 1,100 clones, with about 33% observed a single time. The sequences come from normal lung tissue next to the tumor, collected before any cancer treatment. These receptors were collected from an older female donor with stage I lung adenocarcinoma. Both conserved end residues are part of each CDR3. D genes are given only for firm matches. Clone size appears in some rows only: once, few, many, or a class for an expanded clone.

D gene,V gene,J gene,clone size,CDR3 protein,CDR3 DNA
TRBD1,TRBV11-3,TRBJ2-7,.,CASSVRTGTYEQYF,TGTGCCAGCAGCGTTCGGACAGGCACCTACGAGCAGTACTTC
.,TRBV9,TRBJ2-1,few,CASSVGGFSDEQFF,TGTGCCAGCAGCGTAGGAGGGTTTAGTGATGAGCAGTTCTTC
.,TRBV28,TRBJ1-5,.,CASSITQEPQHF,TGTGCCAGCAGTATTACGCAAGAGCCCCAGCATTTT
TRBD1,TRBV29-1,TRBJ2-2,few,CSANRGTGELFF,TGCAGCGCTAACAGGGGCACCGGGGAGCTGTTTTTT
.,TRBV18,TRBJ2-2,.,CASSPASGTGELFF,TGTGCCAGCTCACCAGCGAGCGGAACCGGGGAGCTGTTTTTT
.,TRBV6-8,TRBJ2-7,few,CASSLSPAYEQYF,TGTGCCAGCAGTTTATCGCCGGCCTACGAGCAGTACTTC
.,TRBV11-3,TRBJ1-2,.,CASSPYTDVRGYTF,TGTGCCAGCAGCCCCTACACGGACGTCCGGGGCTACACCTTC
.,TRBV14,TRBJ2-1,.,CASSLSAAAYNEQFF,TGTGCCAGCAGCCTCTCTGCGGCAGCCTACAATGAGCAGTTCTTC
.,TRBV30,TRBJ1-1,.,CAWSVTRDTEAFF,TGTGCCTGGAGTGTAACGAGGGACACTGAAGCTTTCTTT
TRBD2,TRBV18,TRBJ2-7,.,CASSPSGGPYEQYF,TGTGCCAGCTCACCCAGCGGGGGTCCTTACGAGCAGTACTTC
.,TRBV11-3,TRBJ2-3,few,CASSPRPGTDTQYF,TGTGCCAGCAGCCCCCGCCCCGGCACAGATACGCAGTATTTT
.,TRBV7-2,TRBJ2-7,medium-sized,CASSLARQYEQYF,TGTGCCAGCAGCTTAGCCCGACAGTACGAGCAGTACTTC
.,TRBV11-3,TRBJ2-5,.,CASSLRGDGETQYF,TGTGCCAGCAGCTTGAGGGGCGACGGTGAGACCCAGTACTTC
.,TRBV12-2,TRBJ2-1,medium-sized,CAVEGGSLAGPRWSYNEQFF,TGTGCAGTCGAGGGAGGATCCCTCGCGGGTCCCCGGTGGTCCTACAATGAGCAGTTCTTC
TRBD1,TRBV11-3,TRBJ2-7,few,CASSFVGGGYEQYF,TGTGCCAGCAGCTTTGTAGGGGGCGGCTACGAGCAGTACTTC
.,TRBV11-3,TRBJ1-3,.,CASSFSILGPSGNTIYF,TGTGCCAGCAGCTTTTCGATTTTGGGCCCTTCTGGAAACACCATATATTTT
.,TRBV9,TRBJ1-2,few,CASSVNLGDLNGYTF,TGTGCCAGCAGCGTAAACCTAGGGGATTTGAATGGCTACACCTTC
TRBD2,TRBV30,TRBJ2-7,few,CAWSVASGAYEQYF,TGTGCCTGGAGTGTTGCTAGCGGGGCCTACGAGCAGTACTTC
TRBD2,TRBV19,TRBJ2-7,.,CASTRETSGTYEQYF,TGTGCCTCCACCCGCGAGACTAGCGGGACCTACGAGCAGTACTTC
.,TRBV5-1,TRBJ2-7,.,CASSPTGQFYEQYF,TGCGCCAGCAGCCCCACGGGACAATTCTACGAGCAGTACTTC
.,TRBV30,TRBJ2-7,.,CAWSEDSYTYEQYF,TGTGCCTGGAGTGAAGACAGTTATACGTACGAGCAGTACTTC
TRBD2,TRBV9,TRBJ2-3,large,CASSAGTSAAYF,TGTGCCAGCAGCGCTGGGACTAGCGCGGCGTATTTT
.,TRBV28,TRBJ2-7,.,CASRFTGTIDPEQYF,TGTGCCAGCAGGTTTACCGGGACGATAGACCCCGAGCAGTACTTC
.,TRBV10-2,TRBJ1-2,.,CASSTLRRYGYTF,TGCGCCAGCAGCACCCTCCGCCGCTATGGCTACACCTTC
TRBD2,TRBV7-7,TRBJ2-2,few,CASSLLAGVPGELFF,TGTGCCAGCAGCTTATTAGCGGGAGTTCCCGGGGAGCTGTTTTTT
.,TRBV28,TRBJ1-1,few,CASRGSGSVNTEAFF,TGTGCCAGCAGGGGAAGTGGAAGCGTGAACACTGAAGCTTTCTTT
.,TRBV30,TRBJ1-4,few,CAWSRRVTNEKLFF,TGTGCCTGGAGCCGACGTGTGACTAATGAAAAACTGTTTTTT
.,TRBV4-1,TRBJ1-4,few,CTSSQEGGRFGKLFF,TGCACCAGCAGCCAAGAAGGCGGAAGGTTCGGGAAACTGTTTTTT
TRBD1,TRBV28,TRBJ1-5,.,CASSFIGQANQPQHF,TGTGCCAGCAGTTTTATCGGACAGGCCAATCAGCCCCAGCATTTT